The rows below give T cell receptor beta chains drawn from one sample of a study of response to subunit inactivated influenza vaccine. TCRdb redid the calling of the RT-PCR reads with MiXCR, one entry per CDR3 protein. The table has 650,000 to 800,000 distinct CDR3 sequences, 11% to 15% seen once. This material consisted of PBMCs from blood, taken about 14 days before vaccination. The receptors shown here come from a man aged 50 to 60 who received an inactivated influenza vaccine. The CDR3 runs from the conserved cysteine through the conserved F or W. D genes are given only for firm matches. Size tells how often a clone was seen (once, few, many) or the class of an expanded clone, and some rows leave it out.

V,size,D,J,CDR3,DNA
TRBV20-1,.,TRBD2,TRBJ2-1,CSARGTSGGETEQFF,TGCAGTGCTAGAGGTACTAGCGGCGGAGAGACTGAGCAGTTCTTC
TRBV6-2/TRBV6-3,once,.,TRBJ1-2,CASSYYRTGNGYTF,TGTGCCAGCAGTTACTACCGCACAGGGAACGGCTACACCTTC
TRBV7-3,.,TRBD1,TRBJ2-5,CASSLSRGRQETQYF,TGTGCCAGCAGCTTAAGCAGGGGGCGACAAGAGACCCAGTACTTC
TRBV14,few,.,TRBJ2-2,CASSQVWNTGELFF,TGTGCCAGCAGCCAAGTTTGGAACACCGGGGAGCTGTTTTTT
TRBV12-3/TRBV12-4,many,.,TRBJ1-4,CASRLVNEKLFF,TGTGCCAGCCGGTTAGTGAATGAAAAACTGTTTTTT
TRBV12-3/TRBV12-4,many,.,TRBJ2-1,CASSRTGNEQFF,TGTGCCAGCAGCCGGACTGGGAATGAGCAGTTCTTC
TRBV14,.,.,TRBJ2-5,CASSQDAGYRETQYF,TGTGCCAGCAGCCAAGATGCGGGGTATAGAGAGACCCAGTACTTC
TRBV7-8,.,TRBD1,TRBJ1-4,CASSLATGLNEKLFF,TGTGCCAGCAGCTTAGCGACAGGGCTTAATGAAAAACTGTTTTTT
TRBV7-2,many,TRBD1,TRBJ1-6,CASSLAQGAFSPLHF,TGTGCCAGCAGCTTAGCCCAGGGGGCCTTCTCACCCCTCCACTTT
TRBV20-1,.,.,TRBJ2-7,CSASKSSGPYEQYF,TGCAGTGCTAGTAAATCTTCTGGTCCGTACGAGCAGTACTTC
TRBV12-3/TRBV12-4,few,TRBD2,TRBJ2-1,CASSFGAGGNEQFF,TGTGCCAGCAGTTTCGGAGCGGGAGGGAATGAGCAGTTCTTC
TRBV4-3,few,TRBD1,TRBJ2-6,CASKTGQRASGANVLTF,TGCGCCAGCAAAACGGGACAGCGAGCCTCTGGGGCCAACGTCCTGACTTTC
TRBV19,few,.,TRBJ2-7,CASSVGGKVYEQYF,TGTGCCAGTAGTGTCGGCGGGAAGGTGTACGAGCAGTACTTC
TRBV6-5,.,TRBD1,TRBJ2-1,CASSYSGQGAYEQFF,TGTGCCAGCAGTTATTCGGGACAGGGGGCTTATGAGCAGTTCTTC
TRBV28,few,.,TRBJ1-1,CASSLIWGRSNTEAFF,TGTGCCAGCAGTTTAATATGGGGGCGATCGAACACTGAAGCTTTCTTT
TRBV24-1,.,.,TRBJ2-7,CATSDLRGSEQYF,TGTGCCACCAGTGACCTCAGGGGCAGCGAGCAGTACTTC
TRBV7-2,.,.,TRBJ1-5,CASSYVGGSNQPQHF,TGTGCCAGCAGTTACGTCGGGGGAAGCAATCAGCCCCAGCATTTT
TRBV4-1,few,.,TRBJ1-5,CASSQSFGDTARPQHF,TGCGCCAGCAGCCAAAGCTTTGGGGACACCGCCCGGCCCCAGCATTTT
TRBV5-6,.,.,TRBJ2-5,CASSQGRARGKTQYF,TGTGCCAGCAGCCAAGGACGGGCCCGGGGGAAGACCCAGTACTTC
TRBV4-3,few,TRBD2,TRBJ2-3,CASSQVILAGSTDTQYF,TGCGCCAGCAGCCAAGTTATTCTAGCGGGAAGCACAGATACGCAGTATTTT
TRBV12-3/TRBV12-4,.,TRBD2,TRBJ2-5,CASSRLAGPRETQYF,TGTGCCAGCAGTCGACTAGCGGGGCCTCGGGAGACCCAGTACTTC
TRBV7-9,.,.,TRBJ2-1,CASRQANEQFF,TGTGCCAGCAGACAGGCGAATGAGCAGTTCTTC
TRBV12-3/TRBV12-4,.,.,TRBJ1-6,CASSLNGPFLGSPLHF,TGTGCCAGCAGTTTAAATGGGCCGTTTTTGGGTTCACCCCTCCACTTT
TRBV20-1,.,.,TRBJ1-5,CSARVGPGGNQPQHF,TGCAGTGCTAGAGTCGGGCCCGGGGGCAATCAGCCCCAGCATTTT
TRBV5-6,.,.,TRBJ2-5,CASSLEVASALTQYF,TGTGCCAGCAGCTTGGAAGTTGCTAGCGCACTAACCCAGTACTTC
TRBV20-1,.,.,TRBJ1-1,CSAPQGTDTEAFF,TGCAGTGCCCCACAGGGAACGGACACTGAAGCTTTCTTT